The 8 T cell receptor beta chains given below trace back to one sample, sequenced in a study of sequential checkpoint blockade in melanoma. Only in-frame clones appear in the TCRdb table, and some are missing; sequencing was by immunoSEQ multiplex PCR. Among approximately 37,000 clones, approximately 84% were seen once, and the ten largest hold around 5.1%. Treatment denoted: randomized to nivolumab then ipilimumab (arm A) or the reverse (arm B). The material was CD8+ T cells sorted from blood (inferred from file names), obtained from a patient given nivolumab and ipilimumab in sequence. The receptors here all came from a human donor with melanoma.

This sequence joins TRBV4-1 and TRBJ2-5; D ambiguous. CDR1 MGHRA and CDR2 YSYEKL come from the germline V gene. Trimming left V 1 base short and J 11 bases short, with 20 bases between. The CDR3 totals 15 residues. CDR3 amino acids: CASSQGISGLPKQYF. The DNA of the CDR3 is TGCGCCAGCAGCCAAGGTATCTCGGGTCTCCCTAAGCAGTACTTC.

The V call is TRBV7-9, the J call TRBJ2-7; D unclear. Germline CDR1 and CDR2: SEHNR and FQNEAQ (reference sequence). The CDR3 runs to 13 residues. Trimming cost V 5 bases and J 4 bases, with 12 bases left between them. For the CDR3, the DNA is TGTGCCAGCAGCCACCTAGAGGATTACGAGCAGTACTTC. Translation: CASSHLEDYEQYF. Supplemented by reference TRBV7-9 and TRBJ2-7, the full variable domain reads DTGVSQNPRHKITKRGQNVTFRCDPISEHNRLYWYRQTLGQGPEFLTYFQNEAQLEKSRLLSDRFSAERPKGSFSTLEIQRTEQGDSAMYLCASSHLEDYEQYFGPGTRLTVT.

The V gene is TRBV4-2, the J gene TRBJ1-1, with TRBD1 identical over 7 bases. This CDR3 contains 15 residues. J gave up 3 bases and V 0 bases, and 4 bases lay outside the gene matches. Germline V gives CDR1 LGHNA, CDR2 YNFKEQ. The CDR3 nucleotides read TGTGCCAGCAGCCAAGATCCCGACAGGGACACTGAAGCTTTCTTT. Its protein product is CASSQDPDRDTEAFF.

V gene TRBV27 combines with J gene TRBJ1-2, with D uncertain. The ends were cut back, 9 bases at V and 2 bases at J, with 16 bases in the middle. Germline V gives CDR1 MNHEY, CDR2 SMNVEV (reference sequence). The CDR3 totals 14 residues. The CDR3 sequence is CASSKGAFNYGYTF. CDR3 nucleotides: TGTGCCAGTTCTAAGGGAGCCTTCAACTATGGCTACACCTTC.

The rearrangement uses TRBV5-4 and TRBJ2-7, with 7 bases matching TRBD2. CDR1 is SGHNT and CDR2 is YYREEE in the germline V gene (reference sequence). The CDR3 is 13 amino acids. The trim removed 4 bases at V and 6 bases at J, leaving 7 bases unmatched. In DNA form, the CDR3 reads TGTGCCAGCAGCGGGGACTACCTCGGCGAGCAGTACTTC. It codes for CASSGDYLGEQYF.

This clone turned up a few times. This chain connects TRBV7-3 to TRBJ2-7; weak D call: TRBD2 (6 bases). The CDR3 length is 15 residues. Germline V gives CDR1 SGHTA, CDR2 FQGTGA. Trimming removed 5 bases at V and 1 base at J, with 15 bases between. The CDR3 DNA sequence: TGTGCCAGCAGCGTGGGACTCTTCGTTTCCTACGAGCAGTACTTC. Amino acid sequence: CASSVGLFVSYEQYF.

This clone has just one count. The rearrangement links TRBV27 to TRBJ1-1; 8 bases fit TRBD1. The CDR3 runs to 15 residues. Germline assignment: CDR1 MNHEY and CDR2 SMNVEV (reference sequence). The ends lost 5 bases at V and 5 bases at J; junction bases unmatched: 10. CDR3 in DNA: TGTGCCAGCAGTGGAGAGGACAGGGAATATACTGAAGCTTTCTTT. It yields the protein CASSGEDREYTEAFF.

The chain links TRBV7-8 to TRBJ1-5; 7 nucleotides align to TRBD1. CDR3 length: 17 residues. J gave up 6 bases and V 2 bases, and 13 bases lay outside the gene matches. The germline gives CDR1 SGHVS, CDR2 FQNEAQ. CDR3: CASSLTPTGLGSQPQHF. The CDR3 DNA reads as TGTGCCAGCAGCTTAACTCCGACAGGGCTCGGCAGTCAGCCCCAGCATTTT.